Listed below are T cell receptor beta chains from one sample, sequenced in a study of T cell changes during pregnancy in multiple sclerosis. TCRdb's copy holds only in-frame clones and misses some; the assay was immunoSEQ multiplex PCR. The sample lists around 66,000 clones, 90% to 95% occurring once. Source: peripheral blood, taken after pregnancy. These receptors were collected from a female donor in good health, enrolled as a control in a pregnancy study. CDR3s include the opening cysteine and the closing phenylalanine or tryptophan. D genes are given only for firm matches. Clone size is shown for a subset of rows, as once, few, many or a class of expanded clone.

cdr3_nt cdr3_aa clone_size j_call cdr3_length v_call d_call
TGTGCCAGTAAAACGGACAGGGCGGTCGGGGAGCTGTTTTTT CASKTDRAVGELFF - TRBJ2-2 14 TRBV19 TRBD1
TGTGCCAGCAGTGACCGGTGGGGGGGCCAGCCCCAGCATTTT CASSDRWGGQPQHF - TRBJ1-5 14 TRBV6-4 -
TGCAGCGTTGAAGTACGGAATGGGGGAGGAAAACTGTTTTTT CSVEVRNGGGKLFF - TRBJ1-4 14 TRBV29-1 -
TGTGCCAGCCAAGACAGCTTAGGCGAGCAGTACTTC CASQDSLGEQYF - TRBJ2-7 12 TRBV2 -
TGTGCCAGCAGCACCCCGACAGGGGGGGAGGAAAAACTGTTTTTT CASSTPTGGEEKLFF - TRBJ1-4 15 TRBV7-6 TRBD1
TGTGCCAGTAGTTGGGGACAGAACACTGAAGCTTTCTTT CASSWGQNTEAFF few TRBJ1-1 13 TRBV19 -
TGTGCCAGCAGTTTAATCGACAGAACCTACGAGCAGTACTTC CASSLIDRTYEQYF - TRBJ2-7 14 TRBV27 -
TGTGCCAGCAGCGCAACCACAGGGGCCCGGTACTACGAGCAGTACTTC CASSATTGARYYEQYF - TRBJ2-7 16 TRBV9 TRBD1
TGCGCCAGCAGTCGAATCCGGGACAGGGGGCCTTTTGAGAGGTGGGCTTTCTTT CASSRIRDRGPFERWAFF - TRBJ1-1 18 TRBV10-1 TRBD1
TGTGCCAGCAGCCGTCCCGGGACACGGAGCGGTGAAAAACTGTTTTTT CASSRPGTRSGEKLFF - TRBJ1-4 16 TRBV5-4 -
TGTGCCAGCAGGGGACAGGGCGATGGCTACACCTTC CASRGQGDGYTF few TRBJ1-2 12 TRBV25-1 TRBD1
TGTGCCAGCAGTTACTCGGAAGAGGGATACGCTGAAGCTTTCTTT CASSYSEEGYAEAFF once TRBJ1-1 15 TRBV6-5 -
TGCGCCAGCAGCCAAGCTGGACAGGGGGGACGAGGCTACACCTTC CASSQAGQGGRGYTF - TRBJ1-2 15 TRBV4-1 TRBD1
TGTGCCAGCAGTTTAAGGGGGGGAGACACTGAAGCTTTCTTT CASSLRGGDTEAFF - TRBJ1-1 14 TRBV27 -
TGCGCCAGCAGCCAAGTTGGCAGGGGGCTGAATGAGCAGTTCTTC CASSQVGRGLNEQFF - TRBJ2-1 15 TRBV4-1 TRBD1
TGCGCCAGCAGCCCCCGACAGGGAGAAGCTGGAAACACCATATATTTT CASSPRQGEAGNTIYF once TRBJ1-3 16 TRBV4-3 TRBD1
TGTGCCAGCAGCAAGGGCGGGGCGCAGGGGGCGTATGGCTACACCTTC CASSKGGAQGAYGYTF - TRBJ1-2 16 TRBV5-6 TRBD1
TGTGCCAGCACAAGTTTGAGCGGGAGTTACGAGCAGTACTTC CASTSLSGSYEQYF - TRBJ2-7 14 TRBV6-5 TRBD2
TGTGCCAGCAGCGTAGCGCCACTCCAAGAGACCCAGTACTTC CASSVAPLQETQYF - TRBJ2-5 14 TRBV9 -
TGTGCCAGCAGCTTGATCAGGTCCGGCACAGATACGCAGTATTTT CASSLIRSGTDTQYF once TRBJ2-3 15 TRBV5-6 -
TGTGCCAGCAGCGGAGGCGGGGAGAGCTCCTACAATGAGCAGTTCTTC CASSGGGESSYNEQFF - TRBJ2-1 16 TRBV11-2 -
TGTGCCAGTAGCAGCCGACTAGCGGGGGGCCCCCCAGTAGAGCAGTTCTTC CASSSRLAGGPPVEQFF - TRBJ2-1 17 TRBV19 TRBD2
TGTGCCAGTTCACGACAGGGTAGTGAAAAACTGTTTTTT CASSRQGSEKLFF - TRBJ1-4 13 TRBV30 TRBD1
TGTGCCAGCTCACCGAGGGCAGACAGGGCAGCATCCTACGAGCAGTACTTC CASSPRADRAASYEQYF - TRBJ2-7 17 TRBV18 TRBD1
TGCGCCAGCAGCGTGCAGACAGGGAGCTCCTACGAGCAGTACTTC CASSVQTGSSYEQYF - TRBJ2-7 15 TRBV5-1 TRBD1
TGTGCCAGCAGCCCTTCGGATAGCGGGGGTGGGAGTGAGCAGTTCTTC CASSPSDSGGGSEQFF - TRBJ2-1 16 TRBV7-6 TRBD2
TGTGCCAGCTCAACCAGGGGGCAAACAGATACGCAGTATTTT CASSTRGQTDTQYF - TRBJ2-3 14 TRBV18 TRBD1
TGTGCCAGCAGCATACCGGGACAGGGAGGCGGCTACACCTTC CASSIPGQGGGYTF few TRBJ1-2 14 TRBV7-6 TRBD1
TGTGCCAGCAGCGGAGACCAGGGGAAAGGCACTGAAGCTTTCTTT CASSGDQGKGTEAFF - TRBJ1-1 15 TRBV11-3 -
TGTGCCAGCAGCCAAGTTTTGAGGCCAGATACGCAGTATTTT CASSQVLRPDTQYF - TRBJ2-3 14 TRBV4-2 -
TGTGCCAGCTCACCTAACTTAGCGGGTGTGAACACCGGGGAGCTGTTTTTT CASSPNLAGVNTGELFF - TRBJ2-2 17 TRBV18 TRBD2
TGTGCCATCAGTGAGACTAGCGCCGGGGAGCTGTTTTTT CAISETSAGELFF - TRBJ2-2 13 TRBV10-3 TRBD2
TGTGCCAGCAGCATCTCCCCGAGCTCCTACGAGCAGTACTTC CASSISPSSYEQYF - TRBJ2-7 14 TRBV7-3 -
TGTGCCAGCAGCTTAGACAGGCAGCGTAGCCAGCCCCAGCATTTT CASSLDRQRSQPQHF - TRBJ1-5 15 TRBV7-9 -
TGCGCCAGCAGCAGACTAGCGGGGACAGAAGAGACCCAGTACTTC CASSRLAGTEETQYF - TRBJ2-5 15 TRBV5-1 TRBD2
TGTGCCAGCAGTTTAGGGGTTAGCGGGGGCCCGGCCCAGTACTTC CASSLGVSGGPAQYF - TRBJ2-5 15 TRBV28 TRBD2
TGTGCCAGCAGTCGCAACAGGGCTAATAATGAAAAACTGTTTTTT CASSRNRANNEKLFF - TRBJ1-4 15 TRBV6-1 -
TGTGCCAGCAGCTTCCGAGCAACTAATGAAAAACTGTTTTTT CASSFRATNEKLFF - TRBJ1-4 14 TRBV5-6 -
TGTGCCAGCAGCGTAGGAGGGCGGGGGGGGACCAATGAGCAGTTCTTC CASSVGGRGGTNEQFF - TRBJ2-1 16 TRBV9 TRBD2
TGTGCCAGCAGTGAGAGCTGGAGTAGTGAAAAACTGTTTTTT CASSESWSSEKLFF - TRBJ1-4 14 TRBV6-1 -
TGTGCCAGCAGCATCGGACAGGCCCCCCGCGATCAGCCCCAGCATTTT CASSIGQAPRDQPQHF - TRBJ1-5 16 TRBV5-6 TRBD1
TGTGCCAGCAGTTTATCCGGAGGGGGCCATGGCTACACCTTC CASSLSGGGHGYTF - TRBJ1-2 14 TRBV27 TRBD1
TGCAGCGTTGAGGTTGACAGTGGTCATGGCTACACCTTC CSVEVDSGHGYTF - TRBJ1-2 13 TRBV29-1 -
TGTGCCAGTAGTTCGATCGGGACAAACCTCCTCTACGAGCAGTACTTC CASSSIGTNLLYEQYF - TRBJ2-7 16 TRBV19 -
TGTGCCAGCAGCCTACACCTGACAGGGTTTGATGGCTACACCTTC CASSLHLTGFDGYTF - TRBJ1-2 15 TRBV14 TRBD1
TGTGCCAGCAGCATTCCGGGGAACTATGGCTACACCTTC CASSIPGNYGYTF - TRBJ1-2 13 TRBV7-2 -
TGTGCCAGTAGTCGAGCAGGGGCTGAAGCTTTCTTT CASSRAGAEAFF few TRBJ1-1 12 TRBV19 -
TGTGCCAGTAGTACAACCGGGACAGGGACGAAAGGGGACACCTTC CASSTTGTGTKGDTF - TRBJ1-2 15 TRBV19 TRBD1
TGTGCCAGCAGCAGGGGGGGAGCGTCTGGAAACACCATATATTTT CASSRGGASGNTIYF - TRBJ1-3 15 TRBV9 -
TGTGCCAGCAGTAGCCAGGGGATTGATTCACCCCTCCACTTT CASSSQGIDSPLHF once TRBJ1-6 14 TRBV6-6 -